One T cell receptor beta chain is described in this entry. The sample belongs to a study of blood T cell repertoires in COVID-19. About the research overall: Acute and convalescent COVID-19 specimens originated in the United States, Italy and Spain. In each case, the material was cDNA or gDNA derived from T cells, B-cell-depleted T cells, or PBMCs.

J was trimmed by 2 bases and V by 5 bases; bases with no gene match: 6. The germline V gene has CDR1 ENHRY and CDR2 SYGVKD. The length of the CDR3 is 16 residues. Per the study methods: Estimates of nucleated cell counts were drawn from the amplification of reference gene primers. Generated by immunoSEQ multiplex PCR, the TCRdb table keeps only in-frame clones and is missing some. The V and J calls and clone size were taken over from that table, and D and trimming were inferred from the DNA. The sample consists of some 25,000 clones, 85% to 95% of them appearing once. The sample was peripheral blood. This receptor was identified in a human donor in a cohort sampled during active COVID-19. The chain recombines TRBV10-3 with TRBJ2-3; TRBD1 agrees at 11 bases. CDR3 nucleotides: TGTGCCATCAGTCAGGGACAGGGGGGGAACACAGATACGCAGTATTTT. It yields the protein CAISQGQGGNTDTQYF.